This T cell receptor beta chain was identified in a study of shared clonotypes between healthy human individuals. Study-wide findings and caveats: Naive subsets, compared against memory subsets, generally had larger estimated richness values. Genetic and exposure-history diversity was limited by the few donors.

Trimming took 5 bases from V and 6 from J; bases not matched to a gene: 6. This CDR3 is 14 amino acids long. Germline V gene lookup returns CDR1 MNHEY and CDR2 SMNVEV (reference sequence). Caucasian adults living in Nashville, Tennessee, provided all samples. Researchers divided each subset's genomic DNA evenly across several immunoSEQ plates. The assay was immunoSEQ multiplex PCR, and TCRdb's table has in-frame clones only and misses some. The sample shows about 110,000 clones, around 68% of them seen only once. Regarding this clone: The antigen is undetermined.

This sequence joins TRBV27 and TRBJ2-1, with 8 bases identical to TRBD1. Sequencing was performed on memory CD8+ T cells sorted from blood. The subset denotes: CD45RO+ cells pooled with CCR7-negative TemRA cells. The sequence was obtained from a woman under 40 in good health. CDR3 in amino acids: CASSKGTGGNEQFF. The DNA for the CDR3 is TGTGCCAGCAGTAAAGGGACAGGAGGCAATGAGCAGTTCTTC.